One sample yielded the 24 T cell receptor beta chains listed below, sequenced in a study of T cell changes during pregnancy in multiple sclerosis. Sequencing was performed with immunoSEQ multiplex PCR; in TCRdb, only in-frame clones are kept and a portion is missing. The table includes under 55,000 clones, approximately 90% detected once. The sequenced sample was peripheral blood, obtained in the first trimester of pregnancy. These receptors were collected from a female donor with multiple sclerosis, enrolled in a pregnancy study.

The rearrangement uses TRBV12-5 and TRBJ2-3; 12 nucleotides match TRBD2. Germline V gene lookup returns CDR1 LGHNT and CDR2 FRNRAP. This CDR3 is built from 16 residues. V shed 9 bases and J 1 base; nucleotides not matched to a gene: 8. The CDR3, as DNA: TGTGCTAGCCGGCTAGCGGGGGGGTGCCGCACAGATACGCAGTATTTT. It translates to CASRLAGGCRTDTQYF.

The gene calls are TRBV28 and TRBJ2-7, with 7 bases matching TRBD2. The CDR3 covers 15 residues. The V gene end was trimmed by 0 bases and the J gene end by 5 bases; junction bases not matched to a gene: 7. Germline V gives CDR1 MDHEN, CDR2 SYDVKM. CDR3 sequence: CASSLWGRGKNEQYF. DNA of the CDR3: TGTGCCAGCAGTTTATGGGGGCGGGGGAAGAACGAGCAGTACTTC.

The gene calls are TRBV19 and TRBJ1-5; 7 bases map to TRBD1. J was trimmed by 5 bases and V by 7 bases; bases with no gene match: 8. From germline, CDR1 is LNHDA and CDR2 SQIVND (reference sequence). This CDR3 comprises 14 residues. The CDR3 loop reads CASNLGQDDQPQHF. As DNA, the CDR3 is TGTGCCAGTAATTTAGGACAGGATGATCAGCCCCAGCATTTT.

This chain links TRBV19 with TRBJ1-1; tentatively, D is TRBD1 (5 bases). The CDR3 is made up of 13 amino acids. Deletions cut 1 base from V and 8 bases from J, with 11 bases between. Germline assignment: CDR1 LNHDA and CDR2 SQIVND (reference sequence). The CDR3 coding sequence is TGTGCCAGTAGTATAGCGGCGGGGACCGAAGCTTTCTTT. Translating gives CASSIAAGTEAFF.

The chain carries TRBV4-3 and TRBJ1-2, with D possibly matching TRBD1 (6 bases). The V end lost 4 bases, the J end lost 5 bases, and 11 bases lay between the germline ends. The CDR3 has 13 amino acids. The V gene's germline CDR1 is LGHNA and CDR2 YSLEER. CDR3 amino acids: CASSRQTGYGYTF. The CDR3 DNA follows: TGCGCCAGCAGCCGACAGACAGGATATGGCTACACCTTC.

This chain joins TRBV28 and TRBJ2-5; D possibly corresponds to TRBD2 (6 bases). Trimming took 5 bases from V and 1 from J, leaving 11 bases between them. The germline gives CDR1 MDHEN, CDR2 SYDVKM. The CDR3 is 14 amino acids. The CDR3 nucleotides read TGTGCCAGCAGTCGGGGACTCTTCCAAGAGACCCAGTACTTC. Amino acids: CASSRGLFQETQYF.

This clone occurred once. The chain uses TRBV30 and TRBJ2-2, with D perhaps matching TRBD2 (6 bases). V lost 0 bases, J lost 3 bases, and 17 bases lay in between. CDR1 GTSNPN and CDR2 SVGIG come from the germline V gene (reference sequence). The CDR3 consists of 17 residues. DNA for the CDR3: TGTGCCTGGAGTGTACGTAGGGCGGGGATATACACCGGGGAGCTGTTTTTT. Its translation: CAWSVRRAGIYTGELFF. Drawing the rest from reference TRBV30 and TRBJ2-2, the complete variable domain is SQTIHQWPATLVQPVGSPLSLECTVEGTSNPNLYWYRQAAGRGLQLLFYSVGIGQISSEVPQNLSASRPQDRQFILSSKKLLLSDSGFYLCAWSVRRAGIYTGELFFGEGSRLTVL.

The chain uses TRBV7-2 and TRBJ2-7, with a possible D match to TRBD2 (5 bases). Trimming removed 0 bases at V and 3 bases at J, with 6 bases between. Germline values: CDR1 SGHTA, CDR2 FQGNSA. This CDR3 region has 13 residues. For the CDR3, the DNA is TGTGCCAGCAGCTTAGCGAGGGACTACGAGCAGTACTTC. It translates to CASSLARDYEQYF.

The chain's CDR3 is CASSLSGRENTEAFF. CDR3 bases: TGTGCCAGCAGCTTATCCGGCAGGGAGAACACTGAAGCTTTCTTT. The rearrangement joins TRBV7-8 to TRBJ1-1, with a possible D match to TRBD1 (5 bases). The CDR3 length is 15 residues. Trimming stripped 2 bases from V and 1 base from J, with 11 bases between. Germline loops: CDR1 SGHVS, CDR2 FQNEAQ.

The V call is TRBV9, the J call TRBJ1-1; 8 bases are a match to TRBD1. This CDR3 has 13 amino acids. The V and J ends lost 9 bases and 1 base, in that order; junction bases with no gene match: 5. The V gene's germline CDR1 is SGDLS and CDR2 YYNGEE. CDR3 region: CAILGQGNTEAFF. The CDR3 DNA reads TGTGCCATACTAGGACAGGGGAACACTGAAGCTTTCTTT.

This chain links TRBV4-3 with TRBJ1-1; no reliable D call. Trimming removed 4 bases at V and 4 bases at J, with 10 bases between. The CDR3 spans 13 residues. Germline assignment: CDR1 LGHNA and CDR2 YSLEER. CDR3: CASSRLVGTEAFF. The DNA for the CDR3 is TGCGCCAGCAGCCGACTAGTGGGCACTGAAGCTTTCTTT.

The V gene is TRBV27, the J gene TRBJ1-1; 7 bases are shared with TRBD1. Germline V gives CDR1 MNHEY, CDR2 SMNVEV (reference sequence). Unmatched junction bases numbered 10, after V lost 8 bases and J lost 10 bases. The CDR3 runs 12 residues. The CDR3 protein is CASQTGSLGAFF. DNA of the CDR3: TGTGCCAGCCAGACAGGGAGCCTCGGAGCTTTCTTT.

This clone was observed many times. This chain uses TRBV7-3 with TRBJ1-6, with D possibly being TRBD1 (6 bases). This CDR3 comprises 15 residues. The germline gives CDR1 SGHTA, CDR2 FQGTGA. V was shortened by 2 bases and J by 9 bases, with 14 bases between the two germline ends. The CDR3 loop is CASSLRGGAGSPLHF. For the CDR3, the DNA is TGTGCCAGCAGCTTACGGGGGGGGGCCGGTTCACCCCTCCACTTT.

The chain uses TRBV5-4 and TRBJ2-6; no firm D call. In germline, CDR1 is SGHNT, CDR2 YYREEE (reference sequence). This CDR3 is 15 amino acids long. With 3 bases removed from V and 0 bases from J, the gap between germline ends came to 7 bases. The CDR3 nucleotides read TGTGCCAGCAGCTCCGACATCTCTGGGGCCAACGTCCTGACTTTC. It is translated as CASSSDISGANVLTF. Filled out from reference TRBV5-4 and TRBJ2-6, the complete variable domain reads ETGVTQSPTHLIKTRGQQVTLRCSSQSGHNTVSWYQQALGQGPQFIFQYYREEENGRGNFPPRFSGLQFPNYSSELNVNALELDDSALYLCASSSDISGANVLTFGAGSRLTVL.

The chain links TRBV10-2 to TRBJ1-1; D perhaps matches TRBD1 (5 bases). V lost 9 bases and J lost 2, with 19 bases in between. The CDR3 runs 15 residues. Germline loops: CDR1 WSHSY, CDR2 SAAADI. The chain's CDR3 is CASHQPGWGNTEAFF. The CDR3 DNA reads TGCGCCAGTCACCAGCCAGGGTGGGGAAACACTGAAGCTTTCTTT.

This rearrangement joins TRBV7-3 to TRBJ2-2; D unresolved. This CDR3 spans 14 amino acids. Per germline, CDR1 SGHTA and CDR2 FQGTGA. V shed 5 bases and J shed 0 bases, with 7 bases lying between them. DNA for the CDR3: TGTGCCAGCAGCCCACAGCCGAACACCGGGGAGCTGTTTTTT. It is translated as CASSPQPNTGELFF.

The chain couples TRBV15 to TRBJ1-2, with 8 bases identical to TRBD1. The CDR3 consists of 19 residues. Germline lookup yields CDR1 LNHNV and CDR2 YYDKDF (reference sequence). V lost 2 bases, J lost 0 bases, and 14 bases stayed unmatched. In nucleotides, the CDR3 is TGTGCCACCAGCAGACTCGGGACAGGAAACCTAACCTCTAACTATGGCTACACCTTC. This codes for CATSRLGTGNLTSNYGYTF.

V is TRBV2 and J is TRBJ2-1, with 8 nucleotides matching TRBD2. Germline loops: CDR1 SNHLY, CDR2 FYNNEI. The length of the CDR3 is 15 residues. J gave up 6 bases and V 3 bases, and 7 bases lay outside the gene matches. The CDR3 loop reads CASSDRAGAPNEQFF. As DNA, the CDR3 is TGTGCCAGCAGTGATAGAGCGGGGGCCCCCAATGAGCAGTTCTTC. The whole variable domain, remainder taken from reference TRBV2 and TRBJ2-1, is EPEVTQTPSHQVTQMGQEVILRCVPISNHLYFYWYRQILGQKVEFLVSFYNNEISEKSEIFDDQFSVERPDGSNFTLKIRSTKLEDSAMYFCASSDRAGAPNEQFFGPGTRLTVL.

V usage is TRBV6-6 and J usage is TRBJ2-7; 14 bases map to TRBD2. The CDR3 sequence is 16 residues long. The ends lost 4 bases at V and 3 bases at J; junction bases unmatched: 5. Germline V gene data show CDR1 as MNHNY and CDR2 as SVGAGI (reference sequence). CDR3 coding DNA: TGTGCCAGCAGTTCCCGACTAGCGGGGGGGCACTACGAGCAGTACTTC. It translates to CASSSRLAGGHYEQYF.

The rearrangement uses TRBV30 and TRBJ2-5; 7 nucleotides match TRBD1. Germline V lookup: CDR1 GTSNPN, CDR2 SVGIG (reference sequence). The V and J ends lost 3 bases and 6 bases, in that order; junction bases with no gene match: 13. The CDR3 spans 15 residues. The CDR3 nucleotides are TGTGCCTGGAGCCGGTGGGACAGTCGTCAACAGACCCAGTACTTC. Protein: CAWSRWDSRQQTQYF.

DNA of the CDR3: TGTGCCAGCAGCCGGAGGAGCAATCAGCCCCAGCATTTT. Amino acids: CASSRRSNQPQHF. This sequence joins TRBV27 and TRBJ1-5; no definite D call. The V end lost 6 bases, the J end lost 1 base, and 7 bases lay between the germline ends. CDR3 length equals 13 residues. Germline CDR1 and CDR2: MNHEY and SMNVEV (reference sequence).

This clone came up once. This chain connects TRBV14 to TRBJ1-1; the D gene is possibly TRBD1 (6 bases). The CDR3 is 17 residues long. Trimming stripped 4 bases from V and 3 bases from J, with 21 bases between. Germline CDR1 and CDR2: SGHDN and FVKESK. In DNA form, the CDR3 reads TGTGCCAGCAGCCTTGACAGGAGTTTGATAAAGGACACTGAAGCTTTCTTT. Its translation: CASSLDRSLIKDTEAFF.

CDR3 loop: CAWVTSGDSDTQYF. The CDR3 nucleotides read TGTGCCTGGGTGACTAGCGGGGACTCAGATACGCAGTATTTT. This chain connects TRBV30 to TRBJ2-3; TRBD2 aligns across 11 bases. Trimming took 5 bases from V and 4 from J; bases not matched to a gene: 5. The CDR3 totals 14 residues. Germline-derived CDR1 and CDR2 are GTSNPN and SVGIG (reference sequence).

The rearrangement joins TRBV30 to TRBJ2-7; 8 bases match TRBD2. The CDR3 is made up of 13 amino acids. In germline, CDR1 is GTSNPN, CDR2 SVGIG (reference sequence). Trimming took 4 bases from V and 7 from J; bases not matched to a gene: 9. For the CDR3, the DNA is TGTGCCTGGACGGGGGGGCGCTTGGGAGAGCAGTACTTC. Amino acid sequence: CAWTGGRLGEQYF.